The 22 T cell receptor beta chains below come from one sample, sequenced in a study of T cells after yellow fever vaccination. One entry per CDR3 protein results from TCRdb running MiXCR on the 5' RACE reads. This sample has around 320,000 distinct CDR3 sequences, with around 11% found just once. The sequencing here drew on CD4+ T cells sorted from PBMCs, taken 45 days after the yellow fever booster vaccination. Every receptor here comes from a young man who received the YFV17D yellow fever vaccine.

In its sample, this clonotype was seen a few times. In DNA, the CDR3 is TGTGCCAGCAGCTCCCCCGACAGGAGGGGCCTCCCGCCCCAGCATTTT. This encodes CASSSPDRRGLPPQHF. This chain joins TRBV7-2 and TRBJ1-5, with TRBD1 as a possible D gene (6 bases). The CDR3 consists of 16 residues. With 4 bases removed from V and 9 bases from J, the gap between germline ends came to 22 bases. Germline V gene sequence: CDR1 SGHTA, CDR2 FQGNSA.

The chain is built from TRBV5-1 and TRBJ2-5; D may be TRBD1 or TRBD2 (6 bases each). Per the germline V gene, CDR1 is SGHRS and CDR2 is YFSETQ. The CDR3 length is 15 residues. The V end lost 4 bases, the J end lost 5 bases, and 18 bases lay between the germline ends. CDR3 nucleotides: TGCGCCAGCAGCCCGGGGGCGGGGAGCGAGGAGACCCAGTACTTC. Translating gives CASSPGAGSEETQYF.

CDR3 coding DNA: TGTGCCAGCAGATCTAGCGGCCCCCGTAGGGAGACCCAGTACTTC. Protein product: CASRSSGPRRETQYF. The gene calls are TRBV6-5 and TRBJ2-5; 7 nucleotides match TRBD2. This CDR3 has 15 amino acids. Germline CDR1 is MNHEY and CDR2 is SVGAGI. V lost 6 bases to trimming and J lost 5 bases; unmatched junction nucleotides: 12.

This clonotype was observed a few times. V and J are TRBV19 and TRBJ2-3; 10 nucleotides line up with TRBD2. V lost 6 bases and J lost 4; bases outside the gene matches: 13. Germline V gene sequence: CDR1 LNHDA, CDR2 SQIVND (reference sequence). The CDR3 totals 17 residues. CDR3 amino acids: CASSNLAGGRLADTQYF. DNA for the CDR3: TGTGCCAGTAGCAACTTAGCGGGGGGCCGTTTGGCAGATACGCAGTATTTT.

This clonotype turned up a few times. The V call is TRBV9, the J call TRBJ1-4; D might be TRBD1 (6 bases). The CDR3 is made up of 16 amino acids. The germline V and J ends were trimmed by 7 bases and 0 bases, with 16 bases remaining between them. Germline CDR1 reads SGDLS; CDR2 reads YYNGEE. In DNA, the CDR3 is TGTGCCAGCGGAGGGGGTTCAGGGGCAACTAATGAAAAACTGTTTTTT. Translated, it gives CASGGGSGATNEKLFF.

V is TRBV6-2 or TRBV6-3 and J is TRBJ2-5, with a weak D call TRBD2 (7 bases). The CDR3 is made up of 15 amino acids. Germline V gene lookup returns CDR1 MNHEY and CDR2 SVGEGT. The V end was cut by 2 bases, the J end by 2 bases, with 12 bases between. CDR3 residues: CASSYRRGLQETQYF. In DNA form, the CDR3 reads TGTGCCAGCAGTTACCGGCGGGGGCTTCAAGAGACCCAGTACTTC.

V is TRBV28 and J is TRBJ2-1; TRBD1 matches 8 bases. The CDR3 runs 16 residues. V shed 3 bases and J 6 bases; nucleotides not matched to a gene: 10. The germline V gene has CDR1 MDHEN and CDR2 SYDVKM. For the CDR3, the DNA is TGTGCCAGCAGTTTCCCGCCGGACAGGGTTACCAATGAGCAGTTCTTC. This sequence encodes CASSFPPDRVTNEQFF.

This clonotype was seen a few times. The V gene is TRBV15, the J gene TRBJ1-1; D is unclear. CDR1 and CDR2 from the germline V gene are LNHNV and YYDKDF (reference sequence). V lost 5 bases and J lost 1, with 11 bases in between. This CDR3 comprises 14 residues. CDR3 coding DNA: TGTGCCACCAGCTTTAACCGGGGGAACACTGAAGCTTTCTTT. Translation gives CATSFNRGNTEAFF. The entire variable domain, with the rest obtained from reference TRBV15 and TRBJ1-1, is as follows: DAMVIQNPRYQVTQFGKPVTLSCSQTLNHNVMYWYQQKSSQAPKLLFHYYDKDFNNEADTPDNFQSRRPNTSFCFLDIRSPGLGDTAMYLCATSFNRGNTEAFFGQGTRLTVV.

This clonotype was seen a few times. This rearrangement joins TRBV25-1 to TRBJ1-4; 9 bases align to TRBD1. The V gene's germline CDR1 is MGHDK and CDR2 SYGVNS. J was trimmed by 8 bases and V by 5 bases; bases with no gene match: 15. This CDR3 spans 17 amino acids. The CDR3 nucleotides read TGTGCCAGCAGTTCACCGGGGACAGGGAAGGTGACGGAAAAACTGTTTTTT. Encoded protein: CASSSPGTGKVTEKLFF.

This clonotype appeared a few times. The CDR3 DNA reads TGTGCCAGCAGCTTGTGGCGGGGCACAGATACGCAGTATTTT. It codes for CASSLWRGTDTQYF. The chain employs TRBV5-8 and TRBJ2-3; D is possibly TRBD2 (5 bases). The CDR3 has 14 amino acids. V lost 1 base to trimming and J lost 1 base, with 7 bases between them. Germline V gives CDR1 SGHTS, CDR2 YDEGEE.

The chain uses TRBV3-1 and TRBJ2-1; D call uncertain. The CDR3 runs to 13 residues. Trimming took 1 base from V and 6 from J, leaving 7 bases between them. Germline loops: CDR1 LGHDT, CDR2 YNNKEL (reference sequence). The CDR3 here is CASSQGFSNEQFF. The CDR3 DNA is TGTGCCAGCAGCCAAGGTTTTAGCAATGAGCAGTTCTTC.

CDR3: CASSYSFGPSSHEQYF. The DNA of the CDR3 is TGTGCCAGCAGTTACTCCTTCGGACCGTCTTCCCACGAGCAGTACTTC. The genes are TRBV6-5 and TRBJ2-7, with no clear D. Deletions cut 0 bases from V and 5 bases from J, with 17 bases between. CDR3 length equals 16 residues. CDR1 and CDR2 (germline): MNHEY, SVGAGI.

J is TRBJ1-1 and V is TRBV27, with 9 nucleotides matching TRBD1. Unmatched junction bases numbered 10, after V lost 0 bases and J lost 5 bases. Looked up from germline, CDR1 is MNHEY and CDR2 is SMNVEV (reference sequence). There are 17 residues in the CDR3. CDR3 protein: CASSLSVGDRVGTEAFF. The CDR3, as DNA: TGTGCCAGCAGTTTATCGGTCGGGGACAGGGTTGGAACTGAAGCTTTCTTT.

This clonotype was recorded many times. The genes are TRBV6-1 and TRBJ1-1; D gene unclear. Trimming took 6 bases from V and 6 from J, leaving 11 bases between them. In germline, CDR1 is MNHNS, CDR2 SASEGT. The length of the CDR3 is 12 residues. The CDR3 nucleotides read TGTGCCAGCAGGACCTTTGAAGCTGAAGCTTTCTTT. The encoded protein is CASRTFEAEAFF.

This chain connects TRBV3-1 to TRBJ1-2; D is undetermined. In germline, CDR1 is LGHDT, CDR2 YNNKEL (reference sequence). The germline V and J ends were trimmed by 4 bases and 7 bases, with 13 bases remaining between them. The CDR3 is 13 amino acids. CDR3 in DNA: TGTGCCAGCAGCCTCTCGGACCTCTCTGGCTACACCTTC. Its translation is CASSLSDLSGYTF.

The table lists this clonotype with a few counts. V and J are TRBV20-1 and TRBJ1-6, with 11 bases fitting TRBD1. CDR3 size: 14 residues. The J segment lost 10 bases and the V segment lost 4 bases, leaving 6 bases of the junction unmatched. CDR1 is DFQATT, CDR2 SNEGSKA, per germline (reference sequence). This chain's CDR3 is CSANSGQGVSPLHF. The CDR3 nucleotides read TGCAGTGCTAACTCGGGACAGGGGGTATCACCCCTCCACTTT.

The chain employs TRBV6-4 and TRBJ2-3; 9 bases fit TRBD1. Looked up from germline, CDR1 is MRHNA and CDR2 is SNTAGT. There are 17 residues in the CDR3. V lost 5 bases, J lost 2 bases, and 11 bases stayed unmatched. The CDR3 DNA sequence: TGTGCCAGCAGTCGGCTGTGGGGGGACAGGGTCACAGATACGCAGTATTTT. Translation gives CASSRLWGDRVTDTQYF.

Here the CDR3 reads CASSPDRLNYGYTF. In DNA form, the CDR3 reads TGTGCCAGCAGCCCGGACAGGCTCAACTATGGCTACACCTTC. The chain has TRBV7-8 and TRBJ1-2, with 7 bases matching TRBD1. Looked up from germline, CDR1 is SGHVS and CDR2 is FQNEAQ. There are 14 residues in the CDR3. V shed 5 bases, J shed 2 bases, and the junction held 5 bases outside the gene matches.

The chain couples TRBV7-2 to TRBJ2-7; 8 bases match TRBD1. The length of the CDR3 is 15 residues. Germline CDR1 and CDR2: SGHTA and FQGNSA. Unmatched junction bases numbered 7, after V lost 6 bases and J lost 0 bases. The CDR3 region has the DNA TGTGCCAGCAGTTCACAGGGGGGTCCCTCCTACGAGCAGTACTTC. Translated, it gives CASSSQGGPSYEQYF. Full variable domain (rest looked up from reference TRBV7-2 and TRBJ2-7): GAGVSQSPSNKVTEKGKDVELRCDPISGHTALYWYRQSLGQGLEFLIYFQGNSAPDKSGLPSDRFSAERTGGSVSTLTIQRTQQEDSAVYLCASSSQGGPSYEQYFGPGTRLTVT.

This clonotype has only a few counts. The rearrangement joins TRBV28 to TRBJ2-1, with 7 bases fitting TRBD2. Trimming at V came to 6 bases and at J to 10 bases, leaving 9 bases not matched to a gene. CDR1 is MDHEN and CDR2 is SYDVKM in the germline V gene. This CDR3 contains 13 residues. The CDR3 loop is CASRLSGVGEQFF. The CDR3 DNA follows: TGTGCCAGCAGACTGAGCGGGGTAGGGGAGCAGTTCTTC.

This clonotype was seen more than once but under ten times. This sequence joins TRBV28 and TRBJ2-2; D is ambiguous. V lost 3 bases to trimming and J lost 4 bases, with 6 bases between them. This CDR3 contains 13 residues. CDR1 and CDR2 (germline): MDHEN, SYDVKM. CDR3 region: CASSFGPTGELFF. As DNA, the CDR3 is TGTGCCAGCAGTTTTGGACCCACCGGGGAGCTGTTTTTT.

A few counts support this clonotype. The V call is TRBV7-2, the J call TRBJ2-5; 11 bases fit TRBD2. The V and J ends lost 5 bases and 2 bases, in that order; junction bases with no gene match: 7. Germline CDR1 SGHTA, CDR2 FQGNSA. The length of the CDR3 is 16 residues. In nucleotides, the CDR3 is TGTGCCAGCAGCACGGGACTAGCGGTTATACAAGAGACCCAGTACTTC. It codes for CASSTGLAVIQETQYF.